The next 14 T cell receptor beta chains were all read from a single sample in a study of blood T cell repertoires in COVID-19. Measured with immunoSEQ multiplex PCR; TCRdb has only the in-frame clones, and not every one. The sample carries some 400,000 clones, 70% to 85% recorded once. The material sequenced was peripheral blood. The source is a human donor with acute or convalescent COVID-19. The donor label of this sample is uncertain.

The V and J genes are TRBV11-2 and TRBJ1-1, with TRBD1 as a possible D gene (5 bases). The CDR3 loop spans 14 amino acids. Trimming stripped 5 bases from V and 4 bases from J, with 14 bases between. Germline values: CDR1 SGHAT, CDR2 FQNNGV. The CDR3 nucleotides are TGTGCCAGCAGCCCCGGGAGGGGCTTCACTGAAGCTTTCTTT. Its translation is CASSPGRGFTEAFF.

Worth noting for this clone: Other DNA sequences from this sample encode an identical CDR3 as well. This chain uses TRBV2 with TRBJ2-5, with 9 bases matching TRBD2. Germline CDR1 and CDR2: SNHLY and FYNNEI. V trimming: 4 bases; J trimming: 2 bases; junction bases outside the gene matches: 2. The CDR3 spans 14 residues. CDR3 region: CASSASGGQETQYF. In DNA form, the CDR3 reads TGTGCCAGCAGTGCGAGCGGGGGGCAAGAGACCCAGTACTTC.

The sample holds a few counts of this clone. This sequence joins TRBV7-2 and TRBJ2-4; maybe TRBD1 (6 bases). This CDR3 is built from 16 residues. Trimming stripped 2 bases from V and 0 bases from J, with 11 bases between. Germline V gene data show CDR1 as SGHTA and CDR2 as FQGNSA. CDR3 protein: CASSLMGQVAKNIQYF. CDR3 bases: TGTGCCAGCAGCTTAATGGGACAAGTAGCCAAAAACATTCAGTACTTC.

The rearrangement joins TRBV7-6 to TRBJ2-2; TRBD2 matches 10 bases. The junction had 7 bases not matched to a gene; V was cut back by 2 bases and J by 4 bases. This CDR3 is built from 17 residues. Germline CDR1 is SGHVS and CDR2 is FNYEAQ. The CDR3 loop reads CASSLQPSGSPTGELFF. Here the CDR3 DNA reads TGTGCCAGCAGCTTACAGCCTAGCGGGAGTCCCACCGGGGAGCTGTTTTTT.

The rearrangement joins TRBV11-2 to TRBJ1-3; D unclear. The CDR3 has 17 amino acids. Germline-derived CDR1 and CDR2 are SGHAT and FQNNGV. The ends were cut back, 1 base at V and 2 bases at J, with 15 bases in the middle. The CDR3 DNA reads as TGTGCCAGCAGCTTAGTGTCAGAGGTGCTCGCTGGAAACACCATATATTTT. Encoded protein: CASSLVSEVLAGNTIYF.

The V and J genes are TRBV7-9 and TRBJ2-1; perhaps TRBD1 as D (6 bases). V lost 7 bases to trimming and J lost 7 bases, with 14 bases between them. This CDR3 has 13 amino acids. Germline V gene lookup returns CDR1 SEHNR and CDR2 FQNEAQ (reference sequence). The CDR3 is CASNNREGNEQFF. CDR3 bases: TGTGCCAGCAACAACAGGGAAGGGAATGAGCAGTTCTTC.

The CDR3 spells CASSQNDIRNTDTQYF. As DNA, the CDR3 is TGCGCCAGCAGCCAAAACGACATTCGAAACACAGATACGCAGTATTTT. The V call is TRBV4-1, the J call TRBJ2-3; no firm D call. This CDR3 spans 16 amino acids. The V gene lost 2 bases and the J gene lost 2 bases, with 14 bases spanning the gap. Germline CDR1 MGHRA, CDR2 YSYEKL.

The rearrangement uses TRBV25-1 and TRBJ2-4, with 9 positions matching TRBD2. Germline-derived CDR1 and CDR2 are MGHDK and SYGVNS. The CDR3 is made up of 15 amino acids. V lost 5 bases to trimming and J lost 7 bases; unmatched junction nucleotides: 9. CDR3 in amino acids: CASSIGTSPWNIQYF. The CDR3 bases are TGTGCCAGCAGTATAGGGACTAGCCCATGGAACATTCAGTACTTC.

The chain uses TRBV18 and TRBJ2-1; 10 bases map to TRBD1. The CDR3 consists of 17 residues. Germline trimming cut 2 bases from V and 2 bases from J; bases unmatched to any gene: 6. The germline V gene encodes CDR1 KGHSH and CDR2 LQKENI. CDR3 nucleotide sequence: TGTGCCAGCTCACCAATGTCCGGGACAGGGGCCTACAATGAGCAGTTCTTC. Residues: CASSPMSGTGAYNEQFF.

The chain is built from TRBV2 and TRBJ2-7; 9 bases are a match to TRBD1. V lost 6 bases, J lost 1 base, and 7 bases stayed unmatched. Germline V CDR1 and CDR2: SNHLY, FYNNEI. CDR3 length: 15 amino acids. CDR3 region: CASRGTGMASYEQYF. CDR3 sequence (DNA): TGTGCCAGCAGGGGGACAGGGATGGCATCCTACGAGCAGTACTTC. The variable domain in full, completed from reference TRBV2 and TRBJ2-7, reads EPEVTQTPSHQVTQMGQEVILRCVPISNHLYFYWYRQILGQKVEFLVSFYNNEISEKSEIFDDQFSVERPDGSNFTLKIRSTKLEDSAMYFCASRGTGMASYEQYFGPGTRLTVT.

The chain carries TRBV5-4 and TRBJ2-1; no clear D gene. The CDR3 has 11 amino acids. Per the germline V gene, CDR1 is SGHNT and CDR2 is YYREEE (reference sequence). Trimming took 5 bases from V and 9 from J, leaving 9 bases between them. This chain's CDR3 is CASRSAAEQFF. CDR3 coding DNA: TGTGCCAGCAGGAGCGCGGCTGAGCAGTTCTTC. Filled out from reference TRBV5-4 and TRBJ2-1, the complete variable domain reads ETGVTQSPTHLIKTRGQQVTLRCSSQSGHNTVSWYQQALGQGPQFIFQYYREEENGRGNFPPRFSGLQFPNYSSELNVNALELDDSALYLCASRSAAEQFFGPGTRLTVL.

The V and J genes are TRBV28 and TRBJ1-3; unclear D gene. Germline CDR1 reads MDHEN; CDR2 reads SYDVKM. V lost 6 bases to trimming and J lost 5 bases, with 20 bases between them. There are 16 residues in the CDR3. Here the CDR3 reads CASSLMGLEGRNTIYF. CDR3 nucleotide sequence: TGTGCCAGCAGCCTTATGGGATTGGAGGGTAGAAACACCATATATTTT.

The V gene is TRBV10-3, the J gene TRBJ1-1, with a possible D match to TRBD1 (5 bases). Germline CDR1 and CDR2: ENHRY and SYGVKD. Trimming left V 2 bases short and J 4 bases short, with 14 bases between. The CDR3 runs 15 residues. CDR3 protein: CAISEGPGGVTEAFF. For the CDR3, the DNA is TGTGCCATCAGTGAGGGGCCGGGGGGAGTCACTGAAGCTTTCTTT.

The chain combines TRBV11-2 with TRBJ2-4, with 8 bases that match TRBD2. The CDR3 is 17 amino acids. Trimming at V came to 5 bases and at J to 0 bases, leaving 9 bases not matched to a gene. The V gene's germline CDR1 is SGHAT and CDR2 FQNNGV. CDR3 bases: TGTGCCAGCAGCCCCAATAGCGGGATAATAGCCAAAAACATTCAGTACTTC. It encodes CASSPNSGIIAKNIQYF. Together with reference TRBV11-2 and TRBJ2-4, the CDR3 gives the full variable domain: EAGVAQSPRYKIIEKRQSVAFWCNPISGHATLYWYQQILGQGPKLLIQFQNNGVVDDSQLPKDRFSAERLKGVDSTLKIQPAKLEDSAVYLCASSPNSGIIAKNIQYFGAGTRLSVL.